A single sample is the source of the 12 T cell receptor beta chains below, sequenced in a study of CD8+ T cells in alopecia areata. Sequencing relied on a cDNA template that was reverse transcribed from extracted RNA. Sequencing used immunoSEQ multiplex PCR; TCRdb keeps in-frame clones, though not all of them. The sample contains about 190,000 clones, 60% of which appear only once. As for treatment: oral pan-JAK inhibitor, 5-10 mg twice daily. Sequencing was performed on CD4+ T cells sorted from blood, taken at week 24, from a patient treated with tofacitinib. These receptors were taken from a human donor with alopecia areata.

The V gene is TRBV4-3, the J gene TRBJ1-4; D possibly corresponds to TRBD1 (5 bases). Trimming removed 1 base at V and 7 bases at J, with 13 bases between. The CDR3 extends over 15 amino acids. Germline CDR1 is LGHNA and CDR2 is YSLEER. CDR3 coding DNA: TGCGCCAGCAGCCAAGGGCCAGGGAAGGGTGAAAAACTGTTTTTT. Translated: CASSQGPGKGEKLFF.

The V and J genes are TRBV7-2 and TRBJ1-6, with D tentatively TRBD1 (6 bases). In germline, CDR1 is SGHTA, CDR2 FQGNSA. This CDR3 region has 16 residues. Trimming shortened V by 5 bases and J by 5 bases, and 16 bases separated the two germline ends. The CDR3 protein is CASSQSSGTNNSPLHF. The DNA for the CDR3 is TGTGCCAGCAGCCAGTCTTCCGGGACAAATAATTCACCCCTCCACTTT.

The chain is built from TRBV25-1 and TRBJ1-2, with D possibly being TRBD1 (5 bases). Trimming removed 1 base at V and 3 bases at J, with 6 bases between. Germline V gene lookup returns CDR1 MGHDK and CDR2 SYGVNS. The CDR3 runs to 13 residues. CDR3 DNA sequence: TGTGCCAGCAGTGAATGGGGGGACTATGGCTACACCTTC. Its protein product is CASSEWGDYGYTF.

This clone has just a few counts. The chain carries TRBV27 and TRBJ1-1; a possible D gene is TRBD1 (5 bases). V lost 5 bases to trimming and J lost 4 bases, with 11 bases between them. Looked up from germline, CDR1 is MNHEY and CDR2 is SMNVEV (reference sequence). The CDR3 has 13 residues. The CDR3 DNA reads TGTGCCAGCAGTCCACCGGGGGGCACTGAAGCTTTCTTT. This encodes CASSPPGGTEAFF.

The chain has TRBV15 and TRBJ1-1; unclear D gene. This CDR3 comprises 15 residues. The V gene's germline CDR1 is LNHNV and CDR2 YYDKDF (reference sequence). The V end lost 0 bases, the J end lost 0 bases, and 8 bases lay between the germline ends. The CDR3 region has the DNA TGTGCCACCAGCAGAGAATTTGGGTTGAACACTGAAGCTTTCTTT. It is translated as CATSREFGLNTEAFF.

V usage is TRBV5-1 and J usage is TRBJ1-4; D gene unclear. The V gene lost 0 bases and the J gene lost 11 bases, with 14 bases spanning the gap. This CDR3 has 14 residues. Germline-derived CDR1 and CDR2 are SGHRS and YFSETQ. The CDR3 protein is CASSLDPFQSKLFF. CDR3 DNA: TGCGCCAGCAGCTTGGATCCTTTCCAGTCGAAACTGTTTTTT.

In this sample, this clone turned up a few times. V gene TRBV14 combines with J gene TRBJ2-7; D might be TRBD1 (6 bases). CDR3 length equals 13 residues. V lost 4 bases, J lost 2 bases, and 9 bases lay in between. Germline CDR1 and CDR2: SGHDN and FVKESK. The CDR3 region is CASSLDRPYEQYF. The CDR3, as DNA: TGTGCCAGCAGCCTGGACAGACCCTACGAGCAGTACTTC.

This clone was recorded once. This sequence joins TRBV9 and TRBJ1-1, with D hard to call. This CDR3 is built from 14 residues. CDR1 is SGDLS and CDR2 is YYNGEE in the germline V gene. V was clipped by 0 bases and J by 3 bases, with 9 bases between them. The CDR3 sequence: CASSVAGYDTEAFF. The CDR3 nucleotides read TGTGCCAGCAGCGTAGCGGGGTATGACACTGAAGCTTTCTTT.

In its sample, this clone was seen a few times. The V call is TRBV9, the J call TRBJ1-2; a weak D match, TRBD1 (5 bases). Germline-derived CDR1 and CDR2 are SGDLS and YYNGEE. Trimming took 4 bases from V and 8 from J, leaving 18 bases between them. This CDR3 is built from 14 residues. CDR3 region: CASSLSRAGDGYTF. CDR3 in DNA: TGTGCCAGCAGCCTCAGCCGAGCGGGGGACGGCTACACCTTC.

The chain joins TRBV29-1 to TRBJ1-1; a possible D gene is TRBD1 (6 bases). V was shortened by 4 bases and J by 4 bases, with 10 bases between the two germline ends. The CDR3 sequence is 12 residues long. Germline loops: CDR1 SQVTM, CDR2 ANQGSEA. The chain's CDR3 is CSVGRRGTEAFF. The CDR3, as DNA: TGCAGCGTTGGGCGCAGGGGCACTGAAGCTTTCTTT.

The chain uses TRBV2 and TRBJ1-4, with no clear D. This CDR3 region has 11 residues. V lost 2 bases and J 5 bases, leaving 0 bases between the germline ends. Germline values: CDR1 SNHLY, CDR2 FYNNEI. CDR3 sequence reads: CASSENEKLFF. The CDR3 DNA is TGTGCCAGCAGTGAAAATGAAAAACTGTTTTTT. Complete variable domain (other parts from reference TRBV2 and TRBJ1-4): EPEVTQTPSHQVTQMGQEVILRCVPISNHLYFYWYRQILGQKVEFLVSFYNNEISEKSEIFDDQFSVERPDGSNFTLKIRSTKLEDSAMYFCASSENEKLFFGSGTQLSVL.

The rearrangement uses TRBV29-1 and TRBJ1-2, with unresolved D. V lost 7 bases, J lost 0 bases, and 9 bases lay in between. The CDR3 loop spans 12 amino acids. Germline V gene sequence: CDR1 SQVTM, CDR2 ANQGSEA. The CDR3 nucleotides are TGCAGCGGGCAACATTCTAACTATGGCTACACCTTC. It yields the protein CSGQHSNYGYTF.